One sample yielded the 31 T cell receptor beta chains listed below, sequenced in a study of blood T cells in healthy people across ages. Together with a sample-barcoded 5' primer, a J-beta primer mix was included in a second PCR lasting about 7 to 11 cycles. One entry per CDR3 protein, called by TCRdb with MiXCR from the 5' RACE reads. The table includes 650,000 to 800,000 distinct CDR3 sequences, under 45% detected once. The sample was blood. The receptor set was obtained from a man aged 55 to 70 in good health.

The chain recombines TRBV7-9 with TRBJ2-7; a possible D gene is TRBD1 (5 bases). The CDR3 runs to 13 residues. Germline V lookup: CDR1 SEHNR, CDR2 FQNEAQ (reference sequence). V was shortened by 4 bases and J by 4 bases, with 11 bases between the two germline ends. The CDR3 loop reads CASSSTVSYEQYF. Written as DNA, the CDR3 is TGTGCCAGCAGCTCGACAGTTTCTTACGAGCAGTACTTC.

This clonotype was picked up a small number of times. The gene calls are TRBV5-1 and TRBJ1-2; 11 bases match TRBD1. The V gene's germline CDR1 is SGHRS and CDR2 YFSETQ. This CDR3 spans 16 amino acids. The V and J ends lost 0 bases and 7 bases, in that order; junction bases with no gene match: 8. The CDR3 coding sequence is TGCGCCAGCAGCTTGGAGAGGGGGACAGGGGGAAGTGGCTACACCTTC. Translating gives CASSLERGTGGSGYTF.

The chain uses TRBV20-1 and TRBJ2-7; 7 bases fit TRBD1. Germline V gene sequence: CDR1 DFQATT, CDR2 SNEGSKA (reference sequence). There are 16 residues in the CDR3. V lost 3 bases and J lost 0; bases outside the gene matches: 11. CDR3 amino acids: CSASRGQTLSSYEQYF. For the CDR3, the DNA is TGCAGTGCTAGTAGGGGACAGACTTTGTCCTCCTACGAGCAGTACTTC.

This clonotype was recorded a few times. V and J are TRBV4-3 and TRBJ2-5, with D maybe TRBD2 (7 bases). V was clipped by 0 bases and J by 2 bases, with 16 bases between them. CDR3 size: 17 residues. CDR1 is LGHNA, CDR2 YSLEER, per germline. CDR3 DNA: TGCGCCAGCAGCCAAGATCGGAACGGGGGGCCTCAAGAGACCCAGTACTTC. It specifies CASSQDRNGGPQETQYF.

This clonotype came up many times. J is TRBJ2-1 and V is TRBV29-1, with 7 bases that match TRBD2. The CDR3 is 11 amino acids. Germline CDR1 SQVTM, CDR2 ANQGSEA. Trimming removed 4 bases from V and 6 bases from J; junction bases left unmatched: 0. The chain's CDR3 is CSVAGGNEQFF. The CDR3 DNA reads as TGCAGCGTTGCGGGGGGCAATGAGCAGTTCTTC.

The genes are TRBV27 and TRBJ1-2; D is ambiguous. The germline V gene encodes CDR1 MNHEY and CDR2 SMNVEV (reference sequence). Trimming cost V 4 bases and J 0 bases, with 9 bases left between them. CDR3 length equals 14 residues. The CDR3 spells CASSYGRTNYGYTF. CDR3 DNA: TGTGCCAGCAGTTACGGACGGACTAACTATGGCTACACCTTC.

The chain recombines TRBV6-6 with TRBJ1-1; 9 bases agree with TRBD1. Trimming cost V 4 bases and J 4 bases; bases outside gene matches: 4. This CDR3 region has 14 residues. Germline CDR1 reads MNHNY; CDR2 reads SVGAGI (reference sequence). The CDR3 DNA sequence: TGTGCCAGCAGTTCACAGGGGGCGACCACTGAAGCTTTCTTT. Its translation is CASSSQGATTEAFF.

The chain combines TRBV27 with TRBJ2-2; D perhaps matches TRBD1 (7 bases). Germline V gene sequence: CDR1 MNHEY, CDR2 SMNVEV (reference sequence). This CDR3 is 13 amino acids long. The ends were cut back, 7 bases at V and 4 bases at J, with 10 bases in the middle. The CDR3 DNA reads TGTGCCAGCACAGGGGGGCGCACCGGGGAGCTGTTTTTT. This translates into CASTGGRTGELFF.

The genes are TRBV5-5 and TRBJ1-2; tentatively, D is TRBD1 (6 bases). Trimming took 3 bases from V and 5 from J, leaving 17 bases between them. This CDR3 has 15 amino acids. Germline V gene data show CDR1 as SGHKS and CDR2 as YYEKEE (reference sequence). For the CDR3, the DNA is TGTGCCAGCAGCTCTTTGGGGGCTGTCTCGTATGGCTACACCTTC. It specifies CASSSLGAVSYGYTF.

This chain connects TRBV5-1 to TRBJ2-3, with D possibly being TRBD1 (6 bases). CDR1 is SGHRS, CDR2 YFSETQ, per germline. The CDR3 spans 14 residues. Trimming took off 3 bases at V and 2 bases at J, with 10 bases between the two ends. CDR3 sequence reads: CASSSGQHTDTQYF. CDR3 sequence (DNA): TGCGCCAGCAGCTCCGGACAGCACACAGATACGCAGTATTTT.

This clonotype was seen only a few times. The V and J genes are TRBV7-2 and TRBJ2-3; 9 bases agree with TRBD1. Per germline, CDR1 SGHTA and CDR2 FQGNSA. This CDR3 contains 17 residues. With V trimmed by 4 bases and J by 1 base, 9 bases remained unmatched. The CDR3 DNA reads as TGTGCCAGCAGCTCTTATGCGGACAGGGGAGGCACAGATACGCAGTATTTT. Its translation is CASSSYADRGGTDTQYF.

This clonotype has a handful of counts. The rearrangement joins TRBV24-1 to TRBJ2-5, with D hard to call. The V gene lost 3 bases and the J gene lost 1 base, with 8 bases spanning the gap. The V gene's germline CDR1 is KGHDR and CDR2 SFDVKD. The CDR3 has 14 amino acids. The DNA for the CDR3 is TGTGCCACCAGTGATCGGGCCATCCAAGAGACCCAGTACTTC. Translated, it gives CATSDRAIQETQYF.

In the case of this clonotype: Just one base apart from a much larger clone, this may be a read error. In nucleotides, the CDR3 is TGTGCCAGCAGCAAGGGGGTCTACGAGCAGTACTTC. As protein: CASSKGVYEQYF. This sequence joins TRBV2 and TRBJ2-7, with a possible D match to TRBD1 (6 bases). The CDR3 contains 12 residues. The V end lost 6 bases, the J end lost 3 bases, and 9 bases lay between the germline ends. The germline CDR1 and CDR2 sequences are SNHLY and FYNNEI.

This clonotype appeared a few times. The V and J genes are TRBV6-5 and TRBJ2-7; the D is unclear. Trimming took 6 bases from V and 1 from J, leaving 4 bases between them. The CDR3 extends over 11 amino acids. In germline, CDR1 is MNHEY, CDR2 SVGAGI. The CDR3 here is CASRQSYEQYF. Here the CDR3 DNA reads TGTGCCAGCAGACAGTCCTACGAGCAGTACTTC.

This clonotype was seen a few times. The CDR3 DNA is TGTGCCAGCAGCCCTAATTCTGTAGGCTATGGCTACACCTTC. Translating gives CASSPNSVGYGYTF. The chain joins TRBV7-9 to TRBJ1-2; D gene ambiguous. The CDR3 has 14 residues. CDR1 SEHNR and CDR2 FQNEAQ come from the germline V gene (reference sequence). Trimming removed 5 bases at V and 4 bases at J, with 14 bases between. Full variable domain (remainder filled in from reference TRBV7-9 and TRBJ1-2): DTGVSQNPRHKITKRGQNVTFRCDPISEHNRLYWYRQTLGQGPEFLTYFQNEAQLEKSRLLSDRFSAERPKGSFSTLEIQRTEQGDSAMYLCASSPNSVGYGYTFGSGTRLTVV.

The chain carries TRBV7-2 and TRBJ2-5; no firm D call. Germline V gene data show CDR1 as SGHTA and CDR2 as FQGNSA. Trimming removed 1 base at V and 11 bases at J, with 11 bases between. The CDR3 is 12 residues long. CDR3 nucleotide sequence: TGTGCCAGCAGCTTAGTGGGGAACGGGCAGTACTTC. Amino acid sequence: CASSLVGNGQYF.

The chain uses TRBV29-1 and TRBJ1-5; D perhaps matches TRBD1 (6 bases). CDR1 and CDR2 from the germline V gene are SQVTM and ANQGSEA. The V and J ends lost 7 bases and 7 bases respectively, with 14 bases between them. The CDR3 length is 12 residues. The CDR3 reads CSAKGGNQPQHF. CDR3 bases: TGCAGCGCCAAAGGGGGTAACCAGCCCCAGCATTTT.

V and J are TRBV20-1 and TRBJ2-7; D perhaps matches TRBD2 (6 bases). Germline values: CDR1 DFQATT, CDR2 SNEGSKA (reference sequence). The CDR3 runs to 13 residues. The V gene lost 5 bases and the J gene lost 0 bases, with 11 bases spanning the gap. The CDR3 coding sequence is TGCAGTGCTGGAGGGGCAGACTCCTACGAGCAGTACTTC. It codes for CSAGGADSYEQYF.

The chain carries TRBV4-3 and TRBJ2-5; 12 nucleotides align to TRBD2. The CDR3 consists of 17 residues. V shed 1 base, J shed 11 bases, and the junction held 14 bases outside the gene matches. Germline loops: CDR1 LGHNA, CDR2 YSLEER. CDR3 nucleotides: TGCGCCAGCAGCCAAGCGTGGCTAGCGGGGGGGTCATTTGAGCAGTACTTC. Its translation is CASSQAWLAGGSFEQYF.

The rearrangement links TRBV20-1 to TRBJ1-6; 8 positions match TRBD1. Germline V gene lookup returns CDR1 DFQATT and CDR2 SNEGSKA (reference sequence). V lost 0 bases, J lost 10 bases, and 5 bases stayed unmatched. The CDR3 sequence is 14 residues long. The CDR3 protein is CSARENRGDSPLHF. In DNA, the CDR3 is TGCAGTGCTAGAGAAAACAGGGGGGACTCACCCCTCCACTTT.

This clonotype showed up just a few times. The chain links TRBV7-2 to TRBJ2-7, with 11 positions matching TRBD1. Unmatched junction bases numbered 7, after V lost 5 bases and J lost 4 bases. The germline V gene encodes CDR1 SGHTA and CDR2 FQGNSA. This CDR3 has 15 amino acids. The CDR3 bases are TGTGCCAGCAGCCCTCCGGACAGGGGGCAATACGAGCAGTACTTC. This encodes CASSPPDRGQYEQYF.

This clonotype was detected a few times. V is TRBV20-1 and J is TRBJ2-3; D may be TRBD1 (6 bases). V was clipped by 7 bases and J by 4 bases, with 9 bases between them. The CDR3 has 11 amino acids. CDR1 and CDR2 from the germline V gene are DFQATT and SNEGSKA (reference sequence). CDR3 coding DNA: TGCAGTGGGGGGCTGGCAGATACGCAGTATTTT. Protein sequence: CSGGLADTQYF.

The genes are TRBV27 and TRBJ1-6, with 7 bases fitting TRBD1. J was trimmed by 5 bases and V by 7 bases; bases with no gene match: 5. CDR3 length: 14 amino acids. The germline V gene encodes CDR1 MNHEY and CDR2 SMNVEV (reference sequence). CDR3 protein: CASKLQGNNSPLHF. As DNA, the CDR3 is TGTGCCAGCAAACTACAGGGGAATAATTCACCCCTCCACTTT.

CDR3 amino acids: CSLGLLPVQETQYF. The CDR3, as DNA: TGCAGCCTTGGACTGCTGCCCGTTCAAGAGACCCAGTACTTC. The chain uses TRBV20-1 and TRBJ2-5; tentative D call: TRBD2 (5 bases). The CDR3 has 14 amino acids. CDR1 and CDR2 (germline): DFQATT, SNEGSKA (reference sequence).

To note about this clonotype: This may be a read error, as it is one base from a much larger clone. The chain joins TRBV5-1 to TRBJ2-7; 11 bases are a match to TRBD2. CDR3 length: 16 residues. CDR1 is SGHRS and CDR2 is YFSETQ in the germline V gene. V was clipped by 4 bases and J by 4 bases; unmatched bases: 10. CDR3 DNA sequence: TGCGCCAGCAGCCCGCAACCCGGGACTAGCGGTTACGAGCAGTACTTC. Translating gives CASSPQPGTSGYEQYF.

This clonotype was recorded a few times. The V call is TRBV20-1, the J call TRBJ2-7; 9 bases line up with TRBD2. CDR1 and CDR2 from the germline V gene are DFQATT and SNEGSKA (reference sequence). The CDR3 spans 13 residues. The CDR3, as DNA: TGCCGGGGAAGTACTAGCGGGCGTAACGAGCAGTACTTC. It specifies CRGSTSGRNEQYF.

The chain has TRBV2 and TRBJ2-3; 8 bases agree with TRBD1. CDR1 and CDR2 from the germline V gene are SNHLY and FYNNEI. CDR3 size: 14 residues. V dropped 6 bases and J dropped 4; count of bases not matched to a gene: 6. CDR3 region: CASSQTGEADTQYF. In DNA form, the CDR3 reads TGTGCCAGCAGCCAGACAGGGGAGGCAGATACGCAGTATTTT.

This clonotype showed up many times. The rearrangement joins TRBV10-2 to TRBJ2-7; D is ambiguous. This CDR3 spans 15 amino acids. The V end was cut by 6 bases, the J end by 6 bases, with 21 bases between. Per the germline V gene, CDR1 is WSHSY and CDR2 is SAAADI. The CDR3 protein is CASRNGPQKTSEQYF. The DNA for the CDR3 is TGCGCCAGCAGGAATGGTCCGCAGAAAACCTCCGAGCAGTACTTC.

In its sample, this clonotype was seen a few times. CDR3 amino acids: CSARDLAGRMGNSPLHF. The CDR3, as DNA: TGCAGTGCTAGAGATCTCGCAGGTCGTATGGGGAATTCACCCCTCCACTTT. The chain is built from TRBV20-1 and TRBJ1-6; D not certain. There are 17 residues in the CDR3. Between the trimmed V and J ends, which lost 0 bases and 7 bases, there was a span of 19 bases. Looked up from germline, CDR1 is DFQATT and CDR2 is SNEGSKA (reference sequence).

There are a few counts of this clonotype. The rearrangement uses TRBV3-1 and TRBJ2-7; D call uncertain. Germline V gene lookup returns CDR1 LGHDT and CDR2 YNNKEL (reference sequence). This CDR3 is 14 amino acids long. V lost 4 bases to trimming and J lost 5 bases, with 15 bases between them. The CDR3 sequence: CASSRRLEAHEQYF. The CDR3 region has the DNA TGTGCCAGCAGCCGACGCCTCGAGGCCCACGAGCAGTACTTC.

This chain uses TRBV12-3 or TRBV12-4 with TRBJ1-2; D possibly corresponds to TRBD1 (6 bases). The CDR3 sequence is 15 residues long. Trimming removed 3 bases at V and 2 bases at J, with 13 bases between. Here the CDR3 reads CASSFQEGGNYGYTF. The CDR3 bases are TGTGCCAGCAGTTTCCAAGAGGGGGGAAACTATGGCTACACCTTC.